The sample holds many counts of the clone carrying this T cell receptor beta chain. This specimen comes from a study of T cells in Graves' hyperthyroidism and ophthalmopathy. Germline trimming cut 3 bases from V and 10 bases from J; bases unmatched to any gene: 8. This CDR3 has 15 amino acids. Lactation, pregnancy, other autoimmune disease or uncontrolled infection excluded patients. Regions amplified from RNA transcripts were the TCR beta CDR3 regions. The study used the HTBI primer set for a first-round RT-PCR of the TCR CDR3. Via MiXCR, TCRdb re-called the multiplex PCR reads, giving one row per CDR3 protein. This sample yields a few hundred thousand distinct CDR3 sequences, of which more than 15% are seen a single time; roughly 18% belongs to the top ten.

The sample comprised blood. This chain joins TRBV12-3 or TRBV12-4 and TRBJ2-1; 11 nucleotides align to TRBD2. The receptor comes from a woman under 30 with Graves' ophthalmopathy. The CDR3 region is CASSLVSGGAREQFF. For the CDR3, the DNA is TGTGCCAGCAGTTTGGTTAGCGGGGGGGCCAGGGAGCAGTTCTTC.